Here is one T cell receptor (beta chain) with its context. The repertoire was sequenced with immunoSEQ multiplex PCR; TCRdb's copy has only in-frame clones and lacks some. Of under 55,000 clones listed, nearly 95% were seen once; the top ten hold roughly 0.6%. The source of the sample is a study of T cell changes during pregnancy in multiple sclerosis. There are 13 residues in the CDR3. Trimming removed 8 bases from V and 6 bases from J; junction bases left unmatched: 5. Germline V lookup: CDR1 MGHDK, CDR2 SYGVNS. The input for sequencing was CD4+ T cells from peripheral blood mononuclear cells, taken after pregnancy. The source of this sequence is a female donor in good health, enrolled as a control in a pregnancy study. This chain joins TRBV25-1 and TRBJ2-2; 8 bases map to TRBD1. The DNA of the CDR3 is TGTGCCAGCGGAAAGACAGGGGCCGGGGAGCTGTTTTTT. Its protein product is CASGKTGAGELFF.